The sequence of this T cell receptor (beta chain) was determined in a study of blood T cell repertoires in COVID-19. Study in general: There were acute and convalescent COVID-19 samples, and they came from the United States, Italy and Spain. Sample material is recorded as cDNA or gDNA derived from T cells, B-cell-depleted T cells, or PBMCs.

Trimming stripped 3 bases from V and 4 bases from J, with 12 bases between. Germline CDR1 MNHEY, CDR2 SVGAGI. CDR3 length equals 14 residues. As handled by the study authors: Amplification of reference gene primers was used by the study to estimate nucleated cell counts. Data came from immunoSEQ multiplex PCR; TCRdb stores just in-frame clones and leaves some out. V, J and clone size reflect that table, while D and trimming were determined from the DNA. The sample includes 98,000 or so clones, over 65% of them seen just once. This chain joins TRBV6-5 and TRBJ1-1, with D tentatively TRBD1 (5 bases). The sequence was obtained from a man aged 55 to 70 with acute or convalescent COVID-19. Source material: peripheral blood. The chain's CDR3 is CASSYEGRATEAFF. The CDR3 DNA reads TGTGCCAGCAGTTATGAGGGGAGGGCCACTGAAGCTTTCTTT.